Following are 23 T cell receptor beta chains from one sample sequenced in a study of vaccination and CD4 T cells after COVID-19. Antigen specificity for these receptors is unknown. CD4+ T cells that had been cultured provided DNA sequenced with the Oncomine TCR Beta short-read assay. TCRdb reprocessed the PCR reads via MiXCR and lists one record per CDR3 protein. The sample records 15,000 to 20,000 distinct CDR3 sequences, roughly 52% being singletons. As for treatment: roughly 10-day PBMC culture with coronavirus spike peptide pools or control peptides (ViraFEST assay). Sequencing was carried out using CD4+ T cells from blood, cultured in vitro. The receptors shown here come from a human donor who had recovered from COVID-19.

J is TRBJ1-5 and V is TRBV5-3; D call uncertain. TRBV5-3 is an ORF for which the function is uncertain. V shed 3 bases and J shed 0 bases, with 1 base lying between them. CDR3 length equals 12 residues. As DNA, the CDR3 is TGTGCCAGAAGCTATAGCAATCAGCCCCAGCATTTT. Encoded protein: CARSYSNQPQHF.

The chain couples TRBV7-2 to TRBJ2-3; D is uncertain. Germline CDR1 reads SGHTA; CDR2 reads FQGNSA. This CDR3 comprises 15 residues. Trimming removed 2 bases from V and 4 bases from J, with 13 bases in between. Here the CDR3 reads CASSLSSRLSDTQYF. The CDR3 nucleotides are TGTGCCAGCAGCTTAAGCTCGAGATTGTCAGATACGCAGTATTTT.

The V call is TRBV7-2, the J call TRBJ1-2; a possible D gene is TRBD1 (5 bases). Germline-derived CDR1 and CDR2 are SGHTA and FQGNSA. There are 15 residues in the CDR3. V lost 5 bases and J 6 bases, leaving 19 bases between the germline ends. In DNA, the CDR3 is TGTGCCAGCAGCCCCTTTCTAGTAGCGGGGGATGGCTACACCTTC. Translating it yields CASSPFLVAGDGYTF.

The chain has TRBV6-1 and TRBJ1-4, with D perhaps matching TRBD1 (5 bases). The CDR3 has 13 amino acids. CDR1 and CDR2 (germline): MNHNS, SASEGT. The V end lost 3 bases, the J end lost 7 bases, and 9 bases lay between the germline ends. The CDR3 region has the DNA TGTGCCAGCAGTGAGGGGGGGACTGAAAAACTGTTTTTT. Its translation: CASSEGGTEKLFF.

This clonotype was observed a handful of times. This chain uses TRBV4-3 with TRBJ1-2, with D unclear. V gave up 0 bases and J gave up 1 base, with 12 bases separating them. CDR1 is LGHNA, CDR2 YSLEER, per germline. The CDR3 has 16 amino acids. The CDR3: CASSQDLVTINYGYTF. As DNA, the CDR3 is TGCGCCAGCAGCCAAGATCTAGTCACGATTAACTATGGCTACACCTTC.

The rearrangement links TRBV7-9 to TRBJ2-2, with 7 nucleotides matching TRBD2. V dropped 1 base and J dropped 6; count of bases not matched to a gene: 2. CDR1 is SEHNR, CDR2 FQNEAQ, per germline (reference sequence). The CDR3 sequence is 14 residues long. The CDR3 region has the DNA TGTGCCAGCAGCTTAGTGGCGGGGGCCGGGGAGCTGTTTTTT. Its translation: CASSLVAGAGELFF. The variable domain in full, completed from reference TRBV7-9 and TRBJ2-2, reads DTGVSQNPRHKITKRGQNVTFRCDPISEHNRLYWYRQTLGQGPEFLTYFQNEAQLEKSRLLSDRFSAERPKGSFSTLEIQRTEQGDSAMYLCASSLVAGAGELFFGEGSRLTVL.

This rearrangement joins TRBV30 to TRBJ2-7; D unclear. V was pared by 1 base and J by 3 bases, with 22 bases between. The germline V gene encodes CDR1 GTSNPN and CDR2 SVGIG (reference sequence). There are 17 residues in the CDR3. The CDR3 region has the DNA TGTGCCTGGAGTGGAGAAGGCAGCTCCTCGTTCGGCTACGAGCAGTACTTC. The encoded protein is CAWSGEGSSSFGYEQYF. Variable domain in full (rest from reference TRBV30 and TRBJ2-7): SQTIHQWPATLVQPVGSPLSLECTVEGTSNPNLYWYRQAAGRGLQLLFYSVGIGQISSEVPQNLSASRPQDRQFILSSKKLLLSDSGFYLCAWSGEGSSSFGYEQYFGPGTRLTVT.

This clonotype has just a few counts. CDR3 residues: CASKGMNQPQHF. For the CDR3, the DNA is TGTGCCAGCAAGGGTATGAATCAGCCCCAGCATTTT. The chain is built from TRBV2 and TRBJ1-5; D is uncertain. Trimming left V 7 bases short and J 4 bases short, with 8 bases between. The CDR3 totals 12 residues. Germline CDR1 SNHLY, CDR2 FYNNEI.

A few counts support this clonotype. The genes are TRBV27 and TRBJ1-2, with D possibly being TRBD1 (5 bases). V lost 2 bases to trimming and J lost 6 bases, with 13 bases between them. Germline V gives CDR1 MNHEY, CDR2 SMNVEV (reference sequence). There are 14 residues in the CDR3. CDR3: CASSLRLGLNGYTF. CDR3 bases: TGTGCCAGCAGTTTAAGGTTGGGGCTAAATGGCTACACCTTC.

The V gene is TRBV6-1, the J gene TRBJ1-5, with a possible D match to TRBD1 (5 bases). From germline, CDR1 is MNHNS and CDR2 SASEGT. This CDR3 has 15 residues. V lost 3 bases and J 3 bases, leaving 12 bases between the germline ends. In DNA, the CDR3 is TGTGCCAGCAGTGAGAGGGGCGCGACCAATCAGCCCCAGCATTTT. This encodes CASSERGATNQPQHF.

This clonotype was seen only a few times. The chain uses TRBV18 and TRBJ1-6; 8 positions match TRBD1. The CDR3 contains 15 residues. From germline, CDR1 is KGHSH and CDR2 LQKENI. The junction had 10 bases not matched to a gene; V was cut back by 5 bases and J by 10 bases. The CDR3 protein is CASSELQGEGSPLHF. The CDR3 DNA is TGTGCCAGCTCAGAACTACAGGGGGAAGGCTCACCCCTCCACTTT.

This clonotype was found a few times. The chain uses TRBV20-1 and TRBJ1-5; the D gene is possibly TRBD1 (6 bases). The CDR3 runs to 15 residues. CDR1 is DFQATT and CDR2 is SNEGSKA in the germline V gene (reference sequence). The CDR3 spells CSATGGPSSNQPQHF. CDR3 sequence (DNA): TGCAGCGCGACAGGAGGACCTTCTAGCAATCAGCCCCAGCATTTT.

CDR3 sequence: CASSFEGTYGYTF. CDR3 in DNA: TGCGCCAGCAGCTTCGAGGGGACCTATGGCTACACCTTC. The genes are TRBV5-1 and TRBJ1-2, with D maybe TRBD1 (5 bases). CDR3 size: 13 residues. CDR1 is SGHRS and CDR2 is YFSETQ in the germline V gene. Trimming removed 2 bases from V and 4 bases from J, with 9 bases in between.

The chain employs TRBV10-3 and TRBJ2-7, with D tentatively TRBD2 (6 bases). Between the trimmed V and J ends, which lost 0 bases and 7 bases, there was a span of 16 bases. This CDR3 has 15 amino acids. The germline gives CDR1 ENHRY, CDR2 SYGVKD. CDR3 sequence: CAISESVGGVEEQYF. The CDR3 coding sequence is TGTGCCATCAGTGAGTCGGTCGGAGGGGTTGAAGAGCAGTACTTC.

In this sample, this clonotype turned up once. V gene TRBV7-3 combines with J gene TRBJ1-1; D call uncertain. The CDR3 length is 14 residues. Per germline, CDR1 SGHTA and CDR2 FQGTGA. V lost 1 base to trimming and J lost 0 bases, with 6 bases between them. For the CDR3, the DNA is TGTGCCAGCAGCTTAAGCGGCTTGAACACTGAAGCTTTCTTT. Translated, it gives CASSLSGLNTEAFF. Based on the CDR3 plus reference TRBV7-3 and TRBJ1-1, the full variable domain is GAGVSQTPSNKVTEKGKYVELRCDPISGHTALYWYRQSLGQGPEFLIYFQGTGAADDSGLPNDRFFAVRPEGSVSTLKIQRTERGDSAVYLCASSLSGLNTEAFFGQGTRLTVV.

The J gene is TRBJ2-5, the V gene TRBV5-1, with 11 nucleotides matching TRBD2. V was pared by 0 bases and J by 4 bases, with 11 bases of the junction left unmatched. The V gene's germline CDR1 is SGHRS and CDR2 YFSETQ. The CDR3 extends over 18 amino acids. This CDR3 reads CASSLVRGLAGGSETQYF. The CDR3 DNA is TGCGCCAGCAGCTTGGTTCGGGGGCTAGCGGGAGGTTCAGAGACCCAGTACTTC.

J is TRBJ2-3 and V is TRBV5-1, with 15 bases matching TRBD2. From germline, CDR1 is SGHRS and CDR2 YFSETQ. The CDR3 has 16 amino acids. V trimming: 4 bases; J trimming: 7 bases; junction bases outside the gene matches: 7. CDR3 sequence: CASSDHGLAGGNTQYF. DNA for the CDR3: TGCGCCAGCAGCGATCACGGACTAGCGGGGGGGAATACGCAGTATTTT.

In this sample, this clonotype turned up a few times. An end of the junction does not agree with germline; a read error may underlie this. The genes are TRBV27 and TRBJ1-6; no clear D. Germline V gives CDR1 MNHEY, CDR2 SMNVEV (reference sequence). This CDR3 spans 15 amino acids. CDR3 nucleotides: TGTGCCAGCAGTCTCGGACCGCAGAATAATTCGCCCCTCCACTTT. Translating gives CASSLGPQNNSPLHF.

The chain joins TRBV6-1 to TRBJ1-5; TRBD1 agrees at 7 bases. J was trimmed by 3 bases and V by 6 bases; bases with no gene match: 2. The CDR3 sequence is 13 residues long. Per the germline V gene, CDR1 is MNHNS and CDR2 is SASEGT. CDR3 sequence: CASRTGNNQPQHF. DNA for the CDR3: TGTGCCAGCAGGACAGGGAACAATCAGCCCCAGCATTTT.

The chain carries TRBV4-3 and TRBJ2-1; 14 bases map to TRBD2. Germline trimming cut 4 bases from V and 12 bases from J; bases unmatched to any gene: 8. The CDR3 runs to 15 residues. Germline V CDR1 and CDR2: LGHNA, YSLEER. The CDR3 region has the DNA TGCGCCAGCAGCCGAGAAGGACTAGCGGGAGGCGGGCAGTTCTTC. Protein sequence: CASSREGLAGGGQFF.

This clonotype was detected only a few times. The chain combines TRBV20-1 with TRBJ2-5; D remains unclear. The germline gives CDR1 DFQATT, CDR2 SNEGSKA (reference sequence). Trimming shortened V by 8 bases and J by 2 bases, and 12 bases separated the two germline ends. This CDR3 has 12 residues. The CDR3 DNA follows: TGCAGTACATACAGAATTCAAGAGACCCAGTACTTC. Its protein product is CSTYRIQETQYF.

This clonotype has only a few counts. The V and J genes are TRBV30 and TRBJ1-6; 8 positions agree with TRBD1. This CDR3 region has 14 residues. The V gene end was trimmed by 3 bases and the J gene end by 6 bases; junction bases not matched to a gene: 4. In germline, CDR1 is GTSNPN, CDR2 SVGIG (reference sequence). CDR3: CAWSAGQANSPLHF. CDR3 nucleotide sequence: TGTGCCTGGAGCGCGGGACAGGCTAATTCACCCCTCCACTTT.

This clonotype appeared a few times. V and J are TRBV7-8 and TRBJ1-2; 8 positions agree with TRBD1. The trim removed 5 bases at V and 4 bases at J, leaving 15 bases unmatched. Germline V gene lookup returns CDR1 SGHVS and CDR2 FQNEAQ. This CDR3 comprises 17 residues. The DNA of the CDR3 is TGTGCCAGCAGCGCGGAATCGGGGGCAGGGGGCATCTATGGCTACACCTTC. It specifies CASSAESGAGGIYGYTF.